Below are 18 T cell receptor beta chains sequenced from a single sample in a study of T cells in Graves' hyperthyroidism and ophthalmopathy. RNA transcripts were the template for amplifying TCR beta CDR3 regions. An initial round of RT-PCR targeting the TCR CDR3 relied on the HTBI primer set. From the multiplex PCR reads, TCRdb called clonotypes with MiXCR, one entry per CDR3 protein. Among approximately 600,000 distinct CDR3 sequences listed, roughly 20% were seen once. Sequenced sample: blood. The receptor source for this set is a man aged 30 to 45 with Graves' ophthalmopathy.

This clonotype was seen many times. The chain uses TRBV6-4 and TRBJ2-3; TRBD1 agrees at 9 bases. Per the germline V gene, CDR1 is MRHNA and CDR2 is SNTAGT. The CDR3 runs 14 residues. The junction had 0 bases not matched to a gene; V was cut back by 2 bases and J by 3 bases. The CDR3 sequence: CASSDGTGTDTQYF. The CDR3 region has the DNA TGTGCCAGCAGTGACGGGACAGGGACAGATACGCAGTATTTT.

The table lists this clonotype with many counts. At one end, the junction sequence differs from germline, possibly due to a read error. The chain links TRBV30 to TRBJ2-2, with D tentatively TRBD2 (6 bases). This CDR3 comprises 11 residues. From germline, CDR1 is GTSNPN and CDR2 SVGIG (reference sequence). CDR3 region: CAWSVGGVLFF. As DNA, the CDR3 is TGTGCCTGGAGTGTTGGAGGGGTGCTGTTTTTT.

There are a few counts of this clonotype. The chain links TRBV25-1 to TRBJ2-3, with D possibly being TRBD1 or TRBD2 (6 bases each). The CDR3 runs to 16 residues. Looked up from germline, CDR1 is MGHDK and CDR2 is SYGVNS. V shed 2 bases and J shed 6 bases, with 18 bases lying between them. CDR3: CASSEPLARGTDTQYF. The CDR3 DNA is TGTGCCAGCAGTGAACCCCTAGCGAGGGGGACCGATACGCAGTATTTT.

V and J are TRBV24-1 and TRBJ2-2; 7 nucleotides align to TRBD1. Unmatched junction bases numbered 7, after V lost 4 bases and J lost 9 bases. This CDR3 spans 14 amino acids. Germline CDR1 reads KGHDR; CDR2 reads SFDVKD. The CDR3 nucleotides read TGTGCCACCAGTGACCCCTGGACAGGCCGGGAGCTGTTTTTT. As protein: CATSDPWTGRELFF.

The chain recombines TRBV13 with TRBJ2-7; TRBD1 matches at 7 bases. J was trimmed by 6 bases and V by 3 bases; bases with no gene match: 8. CDR1 PRHDT and CDR2 FYEKMQ come from the germline V gene (reference sequence). The CDR3 covers 14 residues. The DNA for the CDR3 is TGTGCCAGCAGCTTTCGACAGGGTGGGGTCGAGCAGTACTTC. Protein: CASSFRQGGVEQYF.

V gene TRBV10-3 combines with J gene TRBJ2-3, with TRBD1 as a possible D gene (5 bases). V gave up 3 bases and J gave up 1 base, with 14 bases separating them. Germline values: CDR1 ENHRY, CDR2 SYGVKD. CDR3 size: 16 residues. CDR3 loop: CAISDRRESGTDTQYF. The CDR3 bases are TGTGCCATCAGTGACCGCAGGGAATCGGGCACAGATACGCAGTATTTT.

In its sample, this clonotype was seen a few times. This chain uses TRBV7-3 with TRBJ2-1; 8 nucleotides line up with TRBD2. From germline, CDR1 is SGHTA and CDR2 FQGTGA. The CDR3 runs 16 residues. V lost 5 bases and J lost 0; bases outside the gene matches: 6. The CDR3 sequence: CASSISGAGSYNEQFF. DNA of the CDR3: TGTGCCAGCAGCATTAGCGGGGCTGGCTCCTACAATGAGCAGTTCTTC.

As regards this clonotype: The junction shows a germline mismatch at one end, possibly a read error. The chain is built from TRBV7-7 and TRBJ2-1; possibly TRBD1 or TRBD2 for D (6 bases each). CDR3 length equals 14 residues. Germline loops: CDR1 SSHAT, CDR2 FNYEAQ (reference sequence). CDR3 in amino acids: CASSLTWGANEQFF. CDR3 DNA: TGTGCTAGCAGCTTAACCTGGGGGGCGAATGAGCAGTTCTTC.

A single count supports this clonotype. A single base separates this from a much larger clone, so it may be a read error. The chain is built from TRBV5-1 and TRBJ1-4, with 9 bases matching TRBD1. This CDR3 is built from 15 residues. Germline V gene data show CDR1 as SGHRS and CDR2 as YFSETQ. In DNA, the CDR3 is TGCGCCGGCAGCACAGGGGGCGCGGGTAATGAAAAACTGTTTTTT. Amino acid sequence: CAGSTGGAGNEKLFF.

This clonotype was recorded many times. This chain uses TRBV2 with TRBJ2-7, with 12 positions matching TRBD2. This CDR3 contains 15 residues. Germline CDR1 SNHLY, CDR2 FYNNEI. Unmatched junction bases numbered 11, after V lost 8 bases and J lost 6 bases. The CDR3 spells CASAPSGRVLGEQYF. The CDR3 DNA follows: TGTGCCAGCGCTCCTAGCGGGAGGGTCTTAGGCGAGCAGTACTTC.

A few counts support this clonotype. This chain connects TRBV29-1 to TRBJ2-7; TRBD1 agrees at 10 bases. In germline, CDR1 is SQVTM, CDR2 ANQGSEA. The CDR3 totals 13 residues. V lost 4 bases and J lost 4; bases outside the gene matches: 4. CDR3 sequence reads: CSVGSDRGYEQYF. CDR3 bases: TGCAGCGTTGGGTCGGACAGGGGGTACGAGCAGTACTTC.

In its sample, this clonotype was seen many times. The rearrangement links TRBV2 to TRBJ2-1, with D uncertain. The CDR3 totals 12 residues. CDR1 and CDR2 from the germline V gene are SNHLY and FYNNEI. Trimming removed 6 bases at V and 6 bases at J, with 9 bases between. CDR3 bases: TGTGCCAGCAGCGGCAGTATCAATGAGCAGTTCTTC. This gives the protein CASSGSINEQFF.

In regard to this clonotype: The junction does not match germline at one end; this may be a read error. CDR3 sequence (DNA): TGCGCCAGCAGCTTGATAGCGGACACCGGGGAGCTGTTTTTT. This encodes CASSLIADTGELFF. The rearrangement uses TRBV7-2 and TRBJ2-2; possibly TRBD2 for D (6 bases). Per the germline V gene, CDR1 is SGHTA and CDR2 is FQGNSA. The CDR3 sequence is 14 residues long.

This clonotype was counted at least ten times. The V gene is TRBV28, the J gene TRBJ2-3; D call uncertain. CDR1 is MDHEN and CDR2 is SYDVKM in the germline V gene. The CDR3 has 14 amino acids. Deletions cut 4 bases from V and 1 base from J, with 9 bases between. In DNA form, the CDR3 reads TGTGCCAGCAGTTGGCAGACTGGCACAGATACGCAGTATTTT. Translated, it gives CASSWQTGTDTQYF.

As regards this clonotype: The germline gene is not matched at one end of the junction; a read error may be the cause. The chain recombines TRBV6-1 with TRBJ2-3; D remains ambiguous. CDR3 length: 15 residues. In germline, CDR1 is MNHNS, CDR2 SASEGT. CDR3 in DNA: TGTACCAGCAGTCCTCGCGCCCCTAGCACAGATACGCAGTATTTT. It encodes CTSSPRAPSTDTQYF.

The chain couples TRBV9 to TRBJ2-2, with 8 bases lining up with TRBD1. Germline V lookup: CDR1 SGDLS, CDR2 YYNGEE. This CDR3 is 17 amino acids long. After removal of 3 bases from V and 1 base from J, the junction contained 8 bases not matched to a gene. CDR3 sequence (DNA): TGTGCCAGCAGCGCACGCAGGGACAGGCTGAACACCGGGGAGCTGTTTTTT. It codes for CASSARRDRLNTGELFF.

The J gene is TRBJ2-2, the V gene TRBV28; TRBD2 matches at 9 bases. Germline V gives CDR1 MDHEN, CDR2 SYDVKM. This CDR3 region has 15 residues. V shed 4 bases and J 6 bases; nucleotides not matched to a gene: 6. CDR3 in amino acids: CASSSAGGKAGELFF. The CDR3 bases are TGTGCCAGCAGTTCGGCGGGAGGGAAGGCCGGGGAGCTGTTTTTT. Looking up the rest from reference TRBV28 and TRBJ2-2 gives the full variable domain: DVKVTQSSRYLVKRTGEKVFLECVQDMDHENMFWYRQDPGLGLRLIYFSYDVKMKEKGDIPEGYSVSREKKERFSLILESASTNQTSMYLCASSSAGGKAGELFFGEGSRLTVL.

CDR3 protein: CASINRVYEQYF. CDR3 nucleotides: TGTGCCAGCATCAACAGGGTCTACGAGCAGTACTTC. The chain employs TRBV28 and TRBJ2-7; tentative D call: TRBD1 (6 bases). Germline V CDR1 and CDR2: MDHEN, SYDVKM. V lost 7 bases and J lost 3, with 10 bases in between. This CDR3 comprises 12 residues.